This T cell receptor (beta chain) was obtained from a study of blood T cells in healthy people across ages. Findings of the study overall: Donor CMV status was unknown, possibly confounding expanded clonotype changes. Bulk PBMC profiling left naive and antigen-experienced comparisons inconclusive.

A remark on this clonotype: Its antigen remains unidentified.

Losses at the gene ends were 7 bases for V and 0 bases for J; bases not matched to a gene: 10. The V gene's germline CDR1 is ENHRY and CDR2 SYGVKD. The length of the CDR3 is 18 residues. A second PCR, run for roughly 7 to 11 cycles, used a sample-barcoded 5' primer plus a J-beta primer mix. TCRdb reprocessed the 5' RACE reads via MiXCR and lists one record per CDR3 protein. The data contain some 1.4 million distinct CDR3 sequences, 40% to 50% of them singletons. This chain joins TRBV10-3 and TRBJ2-1; 12 nucleotides align to TRBD2. This sequence was found in a woman in her late teens or twenties in good health. Material: blood. The CDR3 reads CAIKPTSGGHGSYNEQFF. The CDR3 DNA reads TGTGCCATCAAGCCGACTAGCGGGGGACACGGCTCCTACAATGAGCAGTTCTTC.